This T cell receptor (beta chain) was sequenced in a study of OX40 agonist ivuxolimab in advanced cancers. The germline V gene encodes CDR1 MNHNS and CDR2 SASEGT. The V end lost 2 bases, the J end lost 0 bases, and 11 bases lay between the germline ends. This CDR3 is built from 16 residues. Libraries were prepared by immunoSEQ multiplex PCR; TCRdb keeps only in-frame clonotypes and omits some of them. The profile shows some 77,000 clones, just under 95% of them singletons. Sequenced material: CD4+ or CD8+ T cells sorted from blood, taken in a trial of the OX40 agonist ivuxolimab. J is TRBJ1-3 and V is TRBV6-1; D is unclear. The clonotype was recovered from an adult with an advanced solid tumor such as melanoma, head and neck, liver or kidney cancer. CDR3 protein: CASSESGAFSGNTIYF. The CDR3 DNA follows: TGTGCCAGCAGTGAATCCGGAGCCTTCTCTGGAAACACCATATATTTT.